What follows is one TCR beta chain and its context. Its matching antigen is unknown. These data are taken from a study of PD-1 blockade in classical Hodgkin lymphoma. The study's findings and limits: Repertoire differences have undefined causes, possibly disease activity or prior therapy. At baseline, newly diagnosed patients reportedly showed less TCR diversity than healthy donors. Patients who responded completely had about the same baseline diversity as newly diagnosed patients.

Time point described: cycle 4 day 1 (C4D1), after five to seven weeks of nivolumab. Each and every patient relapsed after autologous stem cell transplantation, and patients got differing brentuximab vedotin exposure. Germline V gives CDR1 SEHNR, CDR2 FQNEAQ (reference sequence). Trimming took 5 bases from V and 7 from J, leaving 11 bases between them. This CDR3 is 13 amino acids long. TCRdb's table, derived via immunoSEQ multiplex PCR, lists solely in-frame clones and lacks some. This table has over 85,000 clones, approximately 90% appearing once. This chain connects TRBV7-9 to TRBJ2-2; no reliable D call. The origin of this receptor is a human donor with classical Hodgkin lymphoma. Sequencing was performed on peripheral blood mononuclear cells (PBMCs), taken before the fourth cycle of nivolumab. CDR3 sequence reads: CASSRIYVGELFF. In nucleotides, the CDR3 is TGTGCCAGCAGCCGAATCTATGTCGGGGAGCTGTTTTTT.